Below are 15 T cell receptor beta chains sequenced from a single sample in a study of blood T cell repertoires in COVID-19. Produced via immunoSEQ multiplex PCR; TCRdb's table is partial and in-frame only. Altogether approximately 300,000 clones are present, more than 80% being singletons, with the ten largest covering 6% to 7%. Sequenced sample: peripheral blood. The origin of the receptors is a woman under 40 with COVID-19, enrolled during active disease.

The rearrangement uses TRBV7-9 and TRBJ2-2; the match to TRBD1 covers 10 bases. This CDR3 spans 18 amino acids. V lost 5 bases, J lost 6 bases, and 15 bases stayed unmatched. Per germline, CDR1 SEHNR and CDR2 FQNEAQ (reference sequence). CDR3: CASSQTTGGEGAPGELFF. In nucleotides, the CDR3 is TGTGCCAGCAGCCAAACGACAGGGGGCGAGGGAGCCCCCGGGGAGCTGTTTTTT.

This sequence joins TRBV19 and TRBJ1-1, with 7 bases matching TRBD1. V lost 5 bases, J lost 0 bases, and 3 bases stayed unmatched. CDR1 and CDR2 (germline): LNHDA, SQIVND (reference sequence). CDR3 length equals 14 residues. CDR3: CASSLQGMNTEAFF. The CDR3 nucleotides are TGTGCCAGTAGTTTACAGGGGATGAACACTGAAGCTTTCTTT.

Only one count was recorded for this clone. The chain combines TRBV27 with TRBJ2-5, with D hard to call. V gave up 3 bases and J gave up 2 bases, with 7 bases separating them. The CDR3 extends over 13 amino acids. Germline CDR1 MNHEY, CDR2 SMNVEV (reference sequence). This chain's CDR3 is CASSFSEQETQYF. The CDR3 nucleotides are TGTGCCAGCAGTTTCTCAGAACAAGAGACCCAGTACTTC.

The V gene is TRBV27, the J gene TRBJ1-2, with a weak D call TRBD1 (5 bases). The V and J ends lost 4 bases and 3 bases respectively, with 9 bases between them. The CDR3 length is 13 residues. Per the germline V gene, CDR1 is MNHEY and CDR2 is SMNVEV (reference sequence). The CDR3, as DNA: TGTGCCAGCAGTTCCGCGGGGGACTATGGCTACACCTTC. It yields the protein CASSSAGDYGYTF.

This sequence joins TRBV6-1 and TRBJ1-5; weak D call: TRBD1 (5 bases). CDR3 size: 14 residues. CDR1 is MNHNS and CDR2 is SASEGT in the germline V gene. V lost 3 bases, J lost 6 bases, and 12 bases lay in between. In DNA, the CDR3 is TGTGCCAGCAGTGACGCGGGGGGGAGTCAGCCCCAGCATTTT. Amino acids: CASSDAGGSQPQHF.

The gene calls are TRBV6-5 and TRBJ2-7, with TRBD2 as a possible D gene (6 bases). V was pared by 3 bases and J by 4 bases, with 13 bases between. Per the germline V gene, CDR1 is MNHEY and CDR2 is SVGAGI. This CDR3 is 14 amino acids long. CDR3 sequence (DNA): TGTGCCAGCAGTTATGTAGCGGAGGGTTACGAGCAGTACTTC. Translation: CASSYVAEGYEQYF.

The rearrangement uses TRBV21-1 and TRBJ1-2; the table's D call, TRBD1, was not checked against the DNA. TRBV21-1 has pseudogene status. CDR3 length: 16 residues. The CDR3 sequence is CASSKERTGGFYGYTF. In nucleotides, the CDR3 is TGTGCCAGCAGCAAAGAGAGGACAGGGGGTTTTTATGGCTACACCTTC.

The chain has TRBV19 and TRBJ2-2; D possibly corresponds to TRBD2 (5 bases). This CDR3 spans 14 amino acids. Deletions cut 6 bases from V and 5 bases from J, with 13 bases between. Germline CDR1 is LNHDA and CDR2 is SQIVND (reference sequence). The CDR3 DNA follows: TGTGCCAGTAGCGGGCACCCGGGGACCGGGGAGCTGTTTTTT. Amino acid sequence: CASSGHPGTGELFF.

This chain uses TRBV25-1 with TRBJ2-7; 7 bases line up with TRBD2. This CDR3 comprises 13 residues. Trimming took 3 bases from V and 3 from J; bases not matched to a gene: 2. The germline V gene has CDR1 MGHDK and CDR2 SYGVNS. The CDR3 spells CASSDASGYEQYF. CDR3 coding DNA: TGTGCCAGCAGTGACGCTAGCGGCTACGAGCAGTACTTC.

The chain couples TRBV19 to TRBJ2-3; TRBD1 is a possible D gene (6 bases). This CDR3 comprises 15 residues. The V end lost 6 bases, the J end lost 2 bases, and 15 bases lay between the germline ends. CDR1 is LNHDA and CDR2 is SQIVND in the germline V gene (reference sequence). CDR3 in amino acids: CASRSAGVITDTQYF. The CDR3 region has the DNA TGTGCCAGTAGGTCCGCAGGGGTGATCACAGATACGCAGTATTTT.

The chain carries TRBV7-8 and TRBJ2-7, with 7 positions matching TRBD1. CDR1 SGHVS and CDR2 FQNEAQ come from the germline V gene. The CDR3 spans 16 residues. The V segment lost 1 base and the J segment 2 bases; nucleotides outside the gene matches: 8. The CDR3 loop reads CASSLEWDSLTYEQYF. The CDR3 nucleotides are TGTGCCAGCAGCTTAGAGTGGGACAGCCTTACCTACGAGCAGTACTTC.

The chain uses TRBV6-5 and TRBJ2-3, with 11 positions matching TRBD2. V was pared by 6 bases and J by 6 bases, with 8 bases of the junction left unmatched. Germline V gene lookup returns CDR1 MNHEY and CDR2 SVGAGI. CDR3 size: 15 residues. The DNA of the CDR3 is TGTGCCAGCAGAAATAGCGGGAGGGCGGCGGATACGCAGTATTTT. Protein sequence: CASRNSGRAADTQYF.

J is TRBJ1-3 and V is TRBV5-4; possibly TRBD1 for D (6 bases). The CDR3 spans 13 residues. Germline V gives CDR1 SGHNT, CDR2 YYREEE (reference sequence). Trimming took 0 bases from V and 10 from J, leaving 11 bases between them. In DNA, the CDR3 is TGTGCCAGCAGCTTGGCAGGGGTTGGGACCATATATTTT. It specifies CASSLAGVGTIYF.

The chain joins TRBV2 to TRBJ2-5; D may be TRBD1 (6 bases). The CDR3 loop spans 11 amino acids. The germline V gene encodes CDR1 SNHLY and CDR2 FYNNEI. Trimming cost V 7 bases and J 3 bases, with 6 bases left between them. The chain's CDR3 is CASNREETQYF. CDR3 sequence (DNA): TGTGCCAGCAACAGGGAAGAGACCCAGTACTTC. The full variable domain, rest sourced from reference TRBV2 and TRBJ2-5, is EPEVTQTPSHQVTQMGQEVILRCVPISNHLYFYWYRQILGQKVEFLVSFYNNEISEKSEIFDDQFSVERPDGSNFTLKIRSTKLEDSAMYFCASNREETQYFGPGTRLLVL.

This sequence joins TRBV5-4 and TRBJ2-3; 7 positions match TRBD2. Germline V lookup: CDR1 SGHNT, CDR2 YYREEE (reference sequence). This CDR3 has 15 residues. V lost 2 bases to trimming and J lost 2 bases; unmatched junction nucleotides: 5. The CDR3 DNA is TGTGCCAGCAGCTTAGGAGGGACTATCACAGATACGCAGTATTTT. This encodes CASSLGGTITDTQYF.